This TCR beta chain appears in the sequencing data of a study of immune evolution from preneoplasia to lung adenocarcinoma. A note on this clone: The junction departs from germline at one end; a sequencing error may be responsible.

Data came from immunoSEQ multiplex PCR; TCRdb stores just in-frame clones and leaves some out. The sample holds about 3,400 clones, about 70% seen once. This CDR3 has 15 residues. Germline-derived CDR1 and CDR2 are WSHSY and SAAADI. V usage is TRBV10-2 and J usage is TRBJ2-2; TRBD2 agrees at 12 bases. The receptor was isolated from a person aged 55-85 years with lung adenocarcinoma. The specimen sequenced was FFPE minimally invasive lung adenocarcinoma tissue. As DNA, the CDR3 is TGCGCCAGCAGGTGGACTAGCGGGAACATCGGGGAGCTGTTTTTT. Encoded protein: CASRWTSGNIGELFF.